This record covers a single TCR beta chain. This sample stems from a study of blood T cell repertoires in COVID-19. At the level of the study: Donors in the United States, Italy and Spain gave samples during acute or convalescent COVID-19.

The table came from immunoSEQ multiplex PCR; TCRdb's copy has only in-frame clones and leaves some out. This sample has about 230,000 clones; 70% to 90% occur once, and the top ten carry under 2.5%. Germline CDR1 LNHDA, CDR2 SQIVND (reference sequence). The CDR3 sequence is 15 residues long. V was pared by 4 bases and J by 0 bases, with 4 bases of the junction left unmatched. The sequenced sample consisted of PBMCs or T cells enriched from blood (not recorded which). The chain recombines TRBV19 with TRBJ1-1; 8 bases fit TRBD1. This sequence originates from a woman in her thirties or forties with acute COVID-19. The CDR3 DNA reads as TGTGCCAGTAGTAAAAGGACAGGGATGAACACTGAAGCTTTCTTT. Its protein is CASSKRTGMNTEAFF. The full variable domain, completed using reference TRBV19 and TRBJ1-1, is DGGITQSPKYLFRKEGQNVTLSCEQNLNHDAMYWYRQDPGQGLRLIYYSQIVNDFQKGDIAEGYSVSREKKESFPLTVTSAQKNPTAFYLCASSKRTGMNTEAFFGQGTRLTVV.